The source of this T cell receptor (beta chain) is a study of blood T cell repertoires in COVID-19. Study details: Spain, Italy and the United States supplied samples that represented acute and convalescent COVID-19. The analysed material was cDNA or gDNA that came from T cells, B-cell-depleted T cells, or PBMCs.

In the original processing: By means of reference gene primer amplification, nucleated cell counts were estimated. Clones were read by immunoSEQ multiplex PCR, and TCRdb kept only the in-frame ones, dropping some. D and trimming were read from the DNA, whereas the V and J calls and clone size are those reported in that table. The data contain under 200,000 clones, 80% to 85% of them singletons. This CDR3 contains 15 residues. The V and J ends lost 4 bases and 8 bases, in that order; junction bases with no gene match: 8. CDR1 LNHDA and CDR2 SQIVND come from the germline V gene (reference sequence). The V and J genes are TRBV19 and TRBJ1-4; 9 bases agree with TRBD1. The clonotype was recovered from a man in his 70s with active or convalescent COVID-19. Specimen: peripheral blood. CDR3 DNA: TGTGCCAGTAGTAGACGGACAGGGGAAAGGGAAAAACTGTTTTTT. Its translation is CASSRRTGEREKLFF.